This TCR beta chain was recovered during a study of blood T cells in healthy people across ages (dated by TCRdb to between 2014 and 2016). About the full investigation: In model experiments, roughly one uniquely barcoded TCR beta cDNA molecule per two T cells was captured by template switching. The study measured age-related changes in TCR beta repertoire diversity using deep sequencing normalized with unique cDNA molecular identifiers. The donors were divided into four age groups: young (average around 16 years), middle-aged (almost 40), aged (about 60) and long-lived (about 84). Donors of different ages were randomly distributed across sequencing lanes to avoid experimental bias. The study analyzed two additional independent replicas of 1 million unique cDNA reads from the same blood draw for two donors, one aged 18 to 30 and one aged 80 or older.

Summary of the overall study and its limitations: Conclusive comparison of naive and antigen-experienced compartments was prevented by the profiling of bulk unsorted PBMCs. Total diversity estimates from one million sequenced T cells were considered lower bounds and underestimates. Observed TCR beta diversity per million T cells fell roughly linearly with age, and a significant reduction was already apparent by age around 40. Compared with the aged group, the long-lived group had more naive CD4+ T cells, fewer expanded clones and increased TCR diversity, a pattern suggesting age selection. There was a strong correlation between observed TCR beta diversity and the percentage of naive T cells measured by flow cytometry. Because the CMV infection status of the donors was unknown, age-related changes in expanded clonotypes may potentially have been confounded.

Receptors were amplified or captured by 5' RACE. The instrument was an Illumina HiSeq 2500. The second PCR ran for roughly 7 to 11 cycles and used a J-beta primer mix along with a sample-barcoded 5' primer. A template-switch 5' adaptor carrying 12 random nucleotides introduced a unique molecular identifier onto each TCR beta cDNA molecule. Each sample yielded at least 3 million CDR3-containing paired-end reads. First-strand cDNA was synthesized from all RNA with the Mint cDNA synthesis kit, primed by a TRBC-specific oligonucleotide. After uracil-DNA glycosylase treatment, a first 18-cycle PCR used universal primers M1SS and BC2_uni_R on all cDNA. Processing in the source paper ran as follows. For normalization, 1 million high-quality reads, each with a distinct molecular identifier, were randomly selected from each sample. Instead of being binned into consensus sequences, reads that shared molecular identifiers were thrown out. MiTCR, with a Q25 quality threshold and the strictest error-elimination algorithm, was used for CDR3 identification, clonotype clustering and error correction. Lower-bound total TCR beta diversity was estimated with a nonparametric unseen species model using Euler transformation. Clones were called with MiXCR by TCRdb after fastp trimmed the public reads at Q25, and only in-frame beta chains were retained. When rows share a CDR3 protein, they turn into one entry using the most common DNA and genes. The authors' filters were not applied to this entry. For this sample there are around 780,000 distinct CDR3 sequences; around 50% appear just once. The ten largest make up roughly 25% of the sample.

CDR1 SGHRS and CDR2 YFSETQ are derived from the germline V gene. V gives up 4 bases and J gives up 7 bases, and the segment between their germline ends measures 21 bases. The CDR3 starts with the cysteine, ends with the phenylalanine, and has 15 residues. Just CDR3 DNA is preserved here, 45 bases in frame from base 1. Regarding this clonotype: Its antigen remains unidentified. No qualities accompany the bases; no much larger clone lies one base away.

Systemically healthy Caucasian individuals from Russia, 35 to 40 in total and aged about 6 to 90 years, were included as donors. Ten milliliters of peripheral blood were collected from each donor into EDTA-treated Vacutainer tubes. PBMCs were isolated by Ficoll-Paque density-gradient centrifugation, with at least 6 million obtained per sample. Total RNA was extracted from PBMCs with Trizol reagent, with at least 5.5 micrograms obtained per sample. For every donor, an aliquot of PBMCs went through flow cytometry to measure the percentages of naive CD45RAhigh/CD27high T cells. The V gene is TRBV5-1 and the J gene is TRBJ2-7; the D region may be TRBD1 or TRBD2, each matching 5 bases equally. Input material: blood. The sequence derives from a man aged 40-50 years in good health. The CDR3 region reads CASSPLVGVGNEQYF. The nucleotide sequence reads TGCGCCAGCAGCCCCCTAGTGGGGGTCGGAAATGAGCAGTACTTC.